Below, 11 T cell receptor beta chains from the same sample are listed, as sequenced in a study of identifying expanded T cells in peripheral blood. Method: immunoSEQ multiplex PCR; TCRdb's copy keeps in-frame clones and lacks some. The table includes 90,000 or so clones, approximately 83% detected once. Sequences were obtained from blood. The receptor source for this set is a person aged 18 to 69 in good health.

This chain links TRBV7-9 with TRBJ2-3, with TRBD2 as a possible D gene (6 bases). Germline lookup yields CDR1 SEHNR and CDR2 FQNEAQ (reference sequence). The V gene lost 7 bases and the J gene lost 0 bases, with 17 bases spanning the gap. This CDR3 is 16 amino acids long. CDR3 bases: TGTGCCAGCAACTTGTTTCTAGCGAGCAGCACAGATACGCAGTATTTT. Encoded protein: CASNLFLASSTDTQYF. The full variable domain, in which reference TRBV7-9 and TRBJ2-3 provide the parts outside the CDR3, is DTGVSQNPRHKITKRGQNVTFRCDPISEHNRLYWYRQTLGQGPEFLTYFQNEAQLEKSRLLSDRFSAERPKGSFSTLEIQRTEQGDSAMYLCASNLFLASSTDTQYFGPGTRLTVL.

The chain uses TRBV4-3 and TRBJ1-1; no clear D gene. CDR3 length: 14 residues. Germline V gives CDR1 LGHNA, CDR2 YSLEER. Trimming removed 1 base at V and 4 bases at J, with 10 bases between. The CDR3 loop reads CASSQGDFSTEAFF. CDR3 DNA sequence: TGCGCCAGCAGCCAAGGGGATTTCAGCACTGAAGCTTTCTTT.

V usage is TRBV11-3 and J usage is TRBJ2-2; no reliable D call. V lost 2 bases and J 6 bases, leaving 7 bases between the germline ends. The CDR3 contains 13 residues. CDR1 is SGHNT and CDR2 is YENEEA in the germline V gene. In DNA, the CDR3 is TGTGCCAGCAGCTTATCGCGGTCCGGGGAGCTGTTTTTT. Its translation is CASSLSRSGELFF.

The chain couples TRBV30 to TRBJ2-5; tentatively, D is TRBD1 (5 bases). V shed 5 bases and J shed 5 bases, with 18 bases lying between them. CDR3 length: 14 amino acids. CDR1 and CDR2 from the germline V gene are GTSNPN and SVGIG (reference sequence). The CDR3 is CAWGDPRAGETQYF. In nucleotides, the CDR3 is TGTGCCTGGGGAGACCCTCGGGCAGGGGAGACCCAGTACTTC.

The chain combines TRBV11-2 with TRBJ1-1; the D is unclear. Deletions cut 6 bases from V and 4 bases from J, with 18 bases between. The CDR3 consists of 15 residues. The V gene's germline CDR1 is SGHAT and CDR2 FQNNGV. CDR3 loop: CASRQFPTRGTEAFF. CDR3 DNA: TGTGCCAGCAGACAGTTCCCCACTCGGGGCACTGAAGCTTTCTTT.

This chain uses TRBV14 with TRBJ1-4; perhaps TRBD1 as D (5 bases). Trimming took 4 bases from V and 7 from J, leaving 16 bases between them. Germline values: CDR1 SGHDN, CDR2 FVKESK. This CDR3 has 15 residues. CDR3 protein: CASSRGTYLGEKLFF. The CDR3 region has the DNA TGTGCCAGCAGCCGGGGGACCTACCTGGGTGAAAAACTGTTTTTT.

The chain links TRBV11-2 to TRBJ2-2; 9 bases are shared with TRBD1. CDR3 length: 17 residues. CDR1 is SGHAT and CDR2 is FQNNGV in the germline V gene. V lost 1 base and J lost 3; bases outside the gene matches: 6. CDR3 region: CASSLAGTGLYTGELFF. CDR3 nucleotide sequence: TGTGCCAGCAGCTTAGCCGGGACAGGGTTATACACCGGGGAGCTGTTTTTT. Full variable domain (remainder filled in from reference TRBV11-2 and TRBJ2-2): EAGVAQSPRYKIIEKRQSVAFWCNPISGHATLYWYQQILGQGPKLLIQFQNNGVVDDSQLPKDRFSAERLKGVDSTLKIQPAKLEDSAVYLCASSLAGTGLYTGELFFGEGSRLTVL.

This chain joins TRBV6-5 and TRBJ2-7, with D perhaps TRBD1 (6 bases). The CDR3 is 14 amino acids. V gave up 7 bases and J gave up 6 bases, with 19 bases separating them. Germline V gene data show CDR1 as MNHEY and CDR2 as SVGAGI. In nucleotides, the CDR3 is TGTGCCAGCAACGGTAAACAGGGATACGGCGAGCAGTACTTC. Translating it yields CASNGKQGYGEQYF.

The chain carries TRBV9 and TRBJ2-3; TRBD2 matches at 7 bases. J lost 1 base, V lost 3 bases, and 11 bases had no gene match. Germline CDR1 and CDR2: SGDLS and YYNGEE. This CDR3 is 17 amino acids long. CDR3 loop: CASSGGDRGDRTDTQYF. The CDR3 bases are TGTGCCAGCAGCGGCGGGGATCGGGGGGACCGCACAGATACGCAGTATTTT.

The rearrangement links TRBV6-6 to TRBJ2-1; the D gene is possibly TRBD2 (6 bases). With 5 bases removed from V and 1 base from J, the gap between germline ends came to 12 bases. This CDR3 contains 15 residues. The germline gives CDR1 MNHNY, CDR2 SVGAGI (reference sequence). The CDR3 is CASSRPGLSYNEQFF. In DNA, the CDR3 is TGTGCCAGCAGTAGACCGGGACTTTCCTACAATGAGCAGTTCTTC.

The chain joins TRBV7-9 to TRBJ1-2; 7 bases fit TRBD1. Trimming at V came to 5 bases and at J to 8 bases, leaving 8 bases not matched to a gene. The CDR3 is 13 residues long. Germline loops: CDR1 SEHNR, CDR2 FQNEAQ (reference sequence). The DNA for the CDR3 is TGTGCCAGCAGCCCGACAGGGCGTGGAGGCTACACCTTC. It yields the protein CASSPTGRGGYTF.